This T cell receptor beta chain was captured by sequencing in a study of T cell responses to AZD1222 COVID-19 vaccine. Study summary: Doses given second, at about 4 or about 12 weeks, were pooled.

Germline CDR1 SGHNT, CDR2 YYREEE (reference sequence). V lost 7 bases, J lost 4 bases, and 8 bases stayed unmatched. CDR3 length equals 14 residues. Clones were sequenced by immunoSEQ multiplex PCR, and TCRdb holds only the in-frame ones, with some missing. This table holds about 170,000 clones, roughly 92% found once. The material sequenced was peripheral blood, taken on day 0 of AZD1222 vaccination. This sequence was found in an adult in good health. The chain carries TRBV5-4 and TRBJ1-3, with TRBD1 identical over 7 bases. This CDR3 reads CASGIGTDGNTIYF. The CDR3 coding sequence is TGTGCCAGCGGGATAGGGACAGACGGAAACACCATATATTTT.